This paragraph reports one T cell receptor beta chain. Its antigen is unknown. This sample was taken from a study of siplizumab effects on memory and regulatory T cells. Sequences were generated from unstimulated naive, memory, effector memory and TEMRA subsets in three donor pairs. Approximately 10^5 TCR templates were measured in each sample. This table comes from immunoSEQ multiplex PCR, and its TCRdb copy is limited to in-frame clones, with some not included. Of 45,000 to 50,000 clones detected, about 88% appear once; the ten largest clones hold 0.35%. Germline CDR1 SGHTA, CDR2 FQGNSA. Trimming left V 2 bases short and J 5 bases short, with 6 bases between. The CDR3 covers 12 residues. Study outcomes and limitations: Fewer alloreactive sequences mapped to unstimulated CD4+ memory cells under siplizumab. Naive-or-memory phenotypes were unassignable for roughly 80-97% of proliferating CD4+ or CD8+ clones.

Input material: naive CD8+ T cells sorted from blood. The rearrangement joins TRBV7-2 to TRBJ2-5, with D perhaps TRBD1 or TRBD2 (5 bases each). The receptor's source is a human donor in good health. CDR3 coding DNA: TGTGCCAGCAGCTTATGGGGGGAGACCCAGTACTTC. Its translation is CASSLWGETQYF.